One and the same sample provided the 18 T cell receptor beta chains below, sequenced in a study of T-cell reconstitution after alpha-beta-depleted transplantation in children. Unique molecular identifiers were built into the TCRbeta library. One entry per CDR3 protein results from TCRdb running MiXCR on the PCR reads. The data show around 400,000 distinct CDR3 sequences, 9.5% to 13% seen once. Here the sequenced sample was PBMCs from the stem cell graft donor, taken from the stem cell graft. Receptors were obtained from a human donor who donated a stem cell graft to a child with acute myeloid leukemia.

Many counts were recorded for this clonotype. The V gene is TRBV5-1, the J gene TRBJ2-1, with TRBD1 identical over 10 bases. This CDR3 is 14 amino acids long. CDR1 and CDR2 from the germline V gene are SGHRS and YFSETQ. The V and J ends lost 4 bases and 5 bases, in that order; junction bases with no gene match: 3. CDR3 amino acids: CASSRTGGDNEQFF. Written as DNA, the CDR3 is TGCGCCAGCAGCCGGACAGGGGGGGACAATGAGCAGTTCTTC.

The J gene is TRBJ2-3, the V gene TRBV10-3, with 14 nucleotides matching TRBD2. V shed 3 bases, J shed 7 bases, and the junction held 18 bases outside the gene matches. The CDR3 consists of 20 residues. Germline V lookup: CDR1 ENHRY, CDR2 SYGVKD. The CDR3 nucleotides are TGTGCCATCAGTGATCCGACTAGCGGGAGGGCCGGAGACTATCTTCATACGCAGTATTTT. It translates to CAISDPTSGRAGDYLHTQYF.

The chain links TRBV20-1 to TRBJ2-3, with TRBD2 matching over 10 bases. CDR3 length equals 17 residues. Germline V gene data show CDR1 as DFQATT and CDR2 as SNEGSKA (reference sequence). Trimming cost V 0 bases and J 1 base; bases outside gene matches: 7. The CDR3, as DNA: TGCAGTGCTAGAGATAAGACTAGCGGGTCCCGCACAGATACGCAGTATTTT. It encodes CSARDKTSGSRTDTQYF.

Ten or more counts support this clonotype. V is TRBV29-1 and J is TRBJ1-6; D is unresolved. V was pared by 6 bases and J by 7 bases, with 13 bases between. Per the germline V gene, CDR1 is SQVTM and CDR2 is ANQGSEA. The CDR3 has 13 amino acids. For the CDR3, the DNA is TGCAGCGTAGCAGCCTCGGGGAATTCACCCCTCCACTTT. Translating gives CSVAASGNSPLHF.

This chain uses TRBV27 with TRBJ1-6; perhaps TRBD1 as D (5 bases). The length of the CDR3 is 18 residues. Trimming took off 2 bases at V and 2 bases at J, with 16 bases between the two ends. The germline gives CDR1 MNHEY, CDR2 SMNVEV (reference sequence). The CDR3 region is CASSLRPGGRPYNSPLHF. For the CDR3, the DNA is TGTGCCAGCAGTTTAAGGCCCGGGGGTAGACCCTATAATTCACCCCTCCACTTT.

The chain links TRBV12-3 or TRBV12-4 to TRBJ1-6; TRBD1 is a possible D gene (5 bases). V lost 1 base, J lost 4 bases, and 11 bases lay in between. This CDR3 has 16 residues. The CDR3 region is CASSLGGTVYNSPLHF. DNA for the CDR3: TGTGCCAGCAGTTTAGGGGGGACGGTTTATAATTCACCCCTCCACTTT.

This clonotype was seen a few times. The chain recombines TRBV6-5 with TRBJ2-7; D possibly uses TRBD1 or TRBD2 (5 bases each). Germline V gives CDR1 MNHEY, CDR2 SVGAGI. V lost 8 bases and J 5 bases, leaving 10 bases between the germline ends. CDR3 length: 11 amino acids. The CDR3 sequence is CASGGVNEQYF. DNA of the CDR3: TGTGCCAGCGGGGGTGTTAACGAGCAGTACTTC.

This clonotype came up a few times. The genes are TRBV29-1 and TRBJ1-1; D is possibly TRBD1 (5 bases). CDR3 length: 10 amino acids. Trimming removed 7 bases at V and 6 bases at J, with 9 bases between. The germline CDR1 and CDR2 sequences are SQVTM and ANQGSEA. The CDR3 protein is CSAPGAEAFF. The CDR3 region has the DNA TGCAGCGCCCCGGGGGCTGAAGCTTTCTTT.

In this sample, this clonotype turned up a few times. V is TRBV6-6 and J is TRBJ2-7; the D gene is possibly TRBD2 (6 bases). V lost 6 bases and J 5 bases, leaving 14 bases between the germline ends. From germline, CDR1 is MNHNY and CDR2 SVGAGI (reference sequence). The CDR3 extends over 13 amino acids. The CDR3 region is CASRPAGTDEQYF. In DNA form, the CDR3 reads TGTGCCAGCAGGCCCGCCGGGACTGACGAGCAGTACTTC.

This clonotype was picked up a small number of times. The chain joins TRBV20-1 to TRBJ2-5; a possible D gene is TRBD2 (6 bases). The germline V gene encodes CDR1 DFQATT and CDR2 SNEGSKA (reference sequence). The CDR3 is made up of 18 amino acids. Trimming stripped 0 bases from V and 0 bases from J, with 20 bases between. The CDR3 sequence is CSAREVSGHPLYQETQYF. DNA of the CDR3: TGCAGTGCTAGAGAGGTTAGCGGACATCCTCTGTACCAAGAGACCCAGTACTTC.

The chain couples TRBV5-1 to TRBJ1-2; D unclear. The CDR3 has 14 amino acids. Germline CDR1 SGHRS, CDR2 YFSETQ. V shed 2 bases and J shed 5 bases, with 13 bases lying between them. The CDR3 loop reads CASSFLPDNYGYTF. CDR3 DNA sequence: TGCGCCAGCAGCTTTTTACCAGACAATTATGGCTACACCTTC.

This clonotype was observed a few times. The gene calls are TRBV29-1 and TRBJ2-2, with TRBD2 matching over 11 bases. V was clipped by 4 bases and J by 8 bases; unmatched bases: 3. Germline CDR1 is SQVTM and CDR2 is ANQGSEA. CDR3 length equals 13 residues. CDR3 sequence (DNA): TGCAGCGTTGCGCGGACTAGCGGGGGGGAGCTGTTTTTT. This gives the protein CSVARTSGGELFF.

J is TRBJ2-5 and V is TRBV9; a weak D match, TRBD2 (7 bases). CDR1 SGDLS and CDR2 YYNGEE come from the germline V gene. Trimming took 4 bases from V and 4 from J, leaving 17 bases between them. The CDR3 sequence is 15 residues long. CDR3 protein: CASSMRGGFRETQYF. Written as DNA, the CDR3 is TGTGCCAGCAGCATGAGGGGGGGATTTCGAGAGACCCAGTACTTC.

The CDR3 region is CASSFLPSRGGRTGELFF. CDR3 sequence (DNA): TGTGCCAGCAGCTTTCTCCCGTCGCGGGGGGGGCGCACCGGGGAGCTGTTTTTT. This rearrangement joins TRBV11-2 to TRBJ2-2; 9 bases match TRBD2. CDR3 length equals 18 residues. CDR1 SGHAT and CDR2 FQNNGV come from the germline V gene. Trimming at V came to 3 bases and at J to 4 bases, leaving 12 bases not matched to a gene.

The chain couples TRBV5-1 to TRBJ1-4; D gene uncertain. The CDR3 runs 14 residues. V lost 4 bases and J 3 bases, leaving 10 bases between the germline ends. Germline CDR1 is SGHRS and CDR2 is YFSETQ. The CDR3 loop is CASSPEASNEKLFF. CDR3 coding DNA: TGCGCCAGCAGCCCCGAGGCTTCTAATGAAAAACTGTTTTTT.

The chain links TRBV20-1 to TRBJ1-6; TRBD1 is a possible D gene (5 bases). V dropped 4 bases and J dropped 14 bases, with 15 bases sitting between them. Germline V CDR1 and CDR2: DFQATT, SNEGSKA (reference sequence). There are 12 residues in the CDR3. The CDR3 sequence: CSATSRGRALHF. The CDR3, as DNA: TGCAGTGCTACATCACGGGGCCGGGCCCTCCACTTT.

This chain connects TRBV5-1 to TRBJ1-3; a possible D gene is TRBD1 (5 bases). Germline CDR1 SGHRS, CDR2 YFSETQ. CDR3 length: 15 residues. The V end lost 4 bases, the J end lost 0 bases, and 11 bases lay between the germline ends. The CDR3, as DNA: TGCGCCAGCAGCCCCGAGGGGATCTCTGGAAACACCATATATTTT. This encodes CASSPEGISGNTIYF.

This clonotype was seen many times. This chain uses TRBV3-1 with TRBJ1-2; the D is unclear. The germline gives CDR1 LGHDT, CDR2 YNNKEL (reference sequence). Trimming pared 2 bases from V and 1 base from J, leaving 11 bases between. CDR3 length: 15 amino acids. The CDR3 DNA sequence: TGTGCCAGCAGCCAATATGGTGGAGTTAACTATGGCTACACCTTC. Translated, it gives CASSQYGGVNYGYTF.